This T cell receptor (beta chain) was captured in a study of blood T cell repertoires in COVID-19. As for the study in general: Sites across the United States, Italy and Spain contributed samples from acute and convalescent COVID-19. Sources were T cells, B-cell-depleted T cells, or PBMCs; the material itself was cDNA or gDNA.

In the original processing: Counts of nucleated cells, estimated from reference gene primer amplification, were obtained. Produced via immunoSEQ multiplex PCR; TCRdb's table is partial and in-frame only. That table supplies the V and J calls and clone size; D and trimming were determined from the DNA. Of over 100,000 clones in the sample, 88% were seen once. CDR3 length: 14 residues. The germline V gene encodes CDR1 SGHDT and CDR2 YYEEEE. With 0 bases removed from V and 0 bases from J, the gap between germline ends came to 5 bases. The sample consisted of peripheral blood. The origin of this receptor is a man aged 45 to 65 with acute or convalescent COVID-19. This chain uses TRBV5-6 with TRBJ2-3; no clear D. The CDR3: CASSLAGSTDTQYF. Here the CDR3 DNA reads TGTGCCAGCAGCTTGGCAGGTAGCACAGATACGCAGTATTTT. The whole variable domain, filled in from reference TRBV5-6 and TRBJ2-3, reads DAGVTQSPTHLIKTRGQQVTLRCSPKSGHDTVSWYQQALGQGPQFIFQYYEEEERQRGNFPDRFSGHQFPNYSSELNVNALLLGDSALYLCASSLAGSTDTQYFGPGTRLTVL.